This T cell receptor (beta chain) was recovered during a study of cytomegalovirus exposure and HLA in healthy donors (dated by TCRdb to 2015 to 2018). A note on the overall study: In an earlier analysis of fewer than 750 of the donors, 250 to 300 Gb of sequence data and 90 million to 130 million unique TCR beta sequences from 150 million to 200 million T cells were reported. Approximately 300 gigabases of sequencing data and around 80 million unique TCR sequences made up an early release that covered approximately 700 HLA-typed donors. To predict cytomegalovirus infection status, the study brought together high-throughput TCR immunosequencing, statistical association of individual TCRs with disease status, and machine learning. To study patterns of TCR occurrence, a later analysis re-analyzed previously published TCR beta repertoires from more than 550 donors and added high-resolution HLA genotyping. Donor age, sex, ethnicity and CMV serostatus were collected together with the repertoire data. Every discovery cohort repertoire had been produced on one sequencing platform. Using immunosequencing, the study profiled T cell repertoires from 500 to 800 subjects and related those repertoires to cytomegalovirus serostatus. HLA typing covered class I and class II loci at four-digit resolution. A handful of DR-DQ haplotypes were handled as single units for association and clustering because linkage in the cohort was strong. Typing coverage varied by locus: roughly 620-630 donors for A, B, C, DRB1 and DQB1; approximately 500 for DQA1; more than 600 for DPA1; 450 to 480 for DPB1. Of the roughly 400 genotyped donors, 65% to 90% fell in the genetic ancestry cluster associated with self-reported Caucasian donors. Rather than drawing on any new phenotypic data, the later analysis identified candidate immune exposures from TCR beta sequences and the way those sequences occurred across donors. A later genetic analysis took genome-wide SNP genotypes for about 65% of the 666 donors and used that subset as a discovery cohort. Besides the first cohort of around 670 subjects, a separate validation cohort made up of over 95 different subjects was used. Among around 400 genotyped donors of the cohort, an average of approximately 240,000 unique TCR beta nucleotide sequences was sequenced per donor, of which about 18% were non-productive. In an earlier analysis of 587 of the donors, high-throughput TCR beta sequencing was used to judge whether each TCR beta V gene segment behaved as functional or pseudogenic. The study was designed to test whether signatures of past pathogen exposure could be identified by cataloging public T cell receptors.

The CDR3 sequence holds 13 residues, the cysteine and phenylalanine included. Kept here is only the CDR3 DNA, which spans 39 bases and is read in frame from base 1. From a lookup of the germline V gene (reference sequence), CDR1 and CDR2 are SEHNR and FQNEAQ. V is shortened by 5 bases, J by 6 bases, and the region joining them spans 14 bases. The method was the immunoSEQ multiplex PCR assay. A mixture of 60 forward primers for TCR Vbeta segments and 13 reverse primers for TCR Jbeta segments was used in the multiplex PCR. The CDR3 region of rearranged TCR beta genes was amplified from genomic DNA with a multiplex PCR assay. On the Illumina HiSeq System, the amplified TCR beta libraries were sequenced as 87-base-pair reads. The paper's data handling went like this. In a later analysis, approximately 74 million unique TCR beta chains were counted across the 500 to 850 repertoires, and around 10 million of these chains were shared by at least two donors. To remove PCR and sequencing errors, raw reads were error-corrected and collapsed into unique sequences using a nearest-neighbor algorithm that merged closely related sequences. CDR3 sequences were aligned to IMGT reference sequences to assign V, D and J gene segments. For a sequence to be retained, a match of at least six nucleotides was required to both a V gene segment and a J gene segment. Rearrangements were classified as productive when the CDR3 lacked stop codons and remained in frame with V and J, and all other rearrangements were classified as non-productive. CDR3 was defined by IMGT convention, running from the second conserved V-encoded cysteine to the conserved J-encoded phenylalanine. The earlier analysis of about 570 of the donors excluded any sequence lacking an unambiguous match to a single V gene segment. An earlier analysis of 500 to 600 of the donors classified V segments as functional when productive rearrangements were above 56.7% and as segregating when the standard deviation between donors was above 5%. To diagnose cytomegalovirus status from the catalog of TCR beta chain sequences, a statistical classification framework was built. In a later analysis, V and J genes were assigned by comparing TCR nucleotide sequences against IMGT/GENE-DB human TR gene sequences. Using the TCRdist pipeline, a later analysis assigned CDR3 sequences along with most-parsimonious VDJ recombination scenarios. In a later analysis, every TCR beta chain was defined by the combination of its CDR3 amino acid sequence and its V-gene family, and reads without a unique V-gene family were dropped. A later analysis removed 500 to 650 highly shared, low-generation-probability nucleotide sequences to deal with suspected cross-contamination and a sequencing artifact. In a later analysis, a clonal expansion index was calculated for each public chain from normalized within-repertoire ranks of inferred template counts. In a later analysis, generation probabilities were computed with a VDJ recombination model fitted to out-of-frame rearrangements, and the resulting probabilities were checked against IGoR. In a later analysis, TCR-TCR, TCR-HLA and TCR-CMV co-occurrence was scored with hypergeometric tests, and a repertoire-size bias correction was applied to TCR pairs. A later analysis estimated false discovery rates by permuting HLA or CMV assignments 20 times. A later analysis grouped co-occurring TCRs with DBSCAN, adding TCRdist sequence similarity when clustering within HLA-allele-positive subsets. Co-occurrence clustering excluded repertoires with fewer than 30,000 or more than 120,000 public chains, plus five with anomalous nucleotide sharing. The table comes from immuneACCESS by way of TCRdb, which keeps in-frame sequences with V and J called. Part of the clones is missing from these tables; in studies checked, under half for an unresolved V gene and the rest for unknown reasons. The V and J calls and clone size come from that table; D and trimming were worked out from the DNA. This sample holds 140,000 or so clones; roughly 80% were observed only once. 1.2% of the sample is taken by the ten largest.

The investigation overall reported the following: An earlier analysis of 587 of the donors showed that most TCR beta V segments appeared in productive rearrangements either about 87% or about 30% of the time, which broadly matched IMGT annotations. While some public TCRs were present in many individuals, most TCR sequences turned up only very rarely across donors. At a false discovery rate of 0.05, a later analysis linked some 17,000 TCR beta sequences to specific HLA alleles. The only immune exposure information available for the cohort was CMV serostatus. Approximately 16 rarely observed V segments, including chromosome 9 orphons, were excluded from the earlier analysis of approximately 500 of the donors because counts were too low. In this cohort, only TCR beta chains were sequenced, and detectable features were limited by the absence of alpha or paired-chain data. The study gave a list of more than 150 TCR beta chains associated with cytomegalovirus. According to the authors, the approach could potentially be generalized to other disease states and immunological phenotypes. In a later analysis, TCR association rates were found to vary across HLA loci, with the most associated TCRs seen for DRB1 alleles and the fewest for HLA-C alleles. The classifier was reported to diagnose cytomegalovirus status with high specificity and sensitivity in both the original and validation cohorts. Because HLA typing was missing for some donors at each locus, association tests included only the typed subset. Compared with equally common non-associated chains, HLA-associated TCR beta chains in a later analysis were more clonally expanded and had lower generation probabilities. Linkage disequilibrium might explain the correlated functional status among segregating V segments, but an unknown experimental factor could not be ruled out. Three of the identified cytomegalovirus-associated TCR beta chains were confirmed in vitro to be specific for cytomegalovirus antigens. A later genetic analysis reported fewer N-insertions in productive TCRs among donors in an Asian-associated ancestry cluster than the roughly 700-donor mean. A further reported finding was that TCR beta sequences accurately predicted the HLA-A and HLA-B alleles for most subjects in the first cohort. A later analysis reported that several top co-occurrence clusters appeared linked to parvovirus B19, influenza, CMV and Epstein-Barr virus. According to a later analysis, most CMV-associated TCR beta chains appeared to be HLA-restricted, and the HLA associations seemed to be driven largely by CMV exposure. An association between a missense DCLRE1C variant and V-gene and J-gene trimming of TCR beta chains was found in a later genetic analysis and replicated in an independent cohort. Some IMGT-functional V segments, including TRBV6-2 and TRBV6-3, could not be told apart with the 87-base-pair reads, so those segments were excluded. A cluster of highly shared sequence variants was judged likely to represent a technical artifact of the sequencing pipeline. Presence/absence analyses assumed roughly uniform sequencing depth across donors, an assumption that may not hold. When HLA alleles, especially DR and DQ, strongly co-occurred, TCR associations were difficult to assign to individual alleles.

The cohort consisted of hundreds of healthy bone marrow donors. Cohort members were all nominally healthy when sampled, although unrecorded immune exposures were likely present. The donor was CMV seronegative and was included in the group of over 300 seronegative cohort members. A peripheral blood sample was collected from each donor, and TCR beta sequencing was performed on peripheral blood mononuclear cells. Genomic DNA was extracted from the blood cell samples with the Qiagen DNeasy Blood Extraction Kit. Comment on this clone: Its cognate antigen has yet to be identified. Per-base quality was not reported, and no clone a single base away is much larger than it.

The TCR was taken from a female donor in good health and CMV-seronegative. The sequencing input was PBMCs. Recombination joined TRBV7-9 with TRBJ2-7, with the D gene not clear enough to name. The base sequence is TGTGCCAGCAGCGCCGCCGGGTCGCCCGAGCAGTACTTC. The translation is CASSAAGSPEQYF.